The T cell receptor (beta chain) under discussion was sequenced for a study of technical replicates of blood from a handful of donors listed by TCRdb under 2017. Library creation used the immunoSEQ multiplex PCR assay. In TCRdb, the immuneACCESS table is reduced to in-frame sequences with V and J assigned. These tables do not hold every clone; where another copy was compared, an unresolved V gene accounts for under half, and the others remain unexplained. A total of roughly 72,000 clones appear in this sample, approximately 96% of them only once. About 0.4% of the sample is in the top ten clones. The CDR3, cysteine through phenylalanine, is 13 amino acids long. The sequence is cut down to CDR3 DNA, 39 bases in frame from base 1. Trimming takes 4 bases from V and 4 bases from J, and the germline ends sit 7 bases apart. From the germline V gene (reference sequence), CDR1 is LNHDA and CDR2 is SQIVND.

Many counts were recorded for this clone. It has no known antigen specificity. There are no base qualities to consult, and no much larger clone falls within one base. Sequencing input: T cells isolated from PBMCs. This clonotype was sampled from a human donor in good health. The chain is made from TRBV19 and TRBJ1-4, and the D gene may be TRBD1, 6 bases matching. The CDR3 reads as follows: CASSRTDNEKLFF. The nucleotide sequence reads TGTGCCAGTAGTAGGACAGATAATGAAAAACTGTTTTTT.